The rows below give T cell receptor beta chains drawn from one sample of a study of CD8 T cells in ankylosing spondylitis. MiXCR was run by TCRdb on the 5' RACE reads, yielding one entry per CDR3 protein. The sample holds approximately 150,000 distinct CDR3 sequences, over 15% seen once. The sample consisted of blood, either unsorted or a sorted T cell fraction (not recorded which). These receptors were collected from a male donor with ankylosing spondylitis. The CDR3 runs from the conserved cysteine through the conserved F or W. A D gene is named only where the DNA matches it firmly. Size tells how often a clone was seen (once, few, many) or the class of an expanded clone, and some rows leave it out.

J: TRBJ2-7; length: 15; size: .; V: TRBV2; D: TRBD1; CDR3: CASSEPGQREYEQYF; DNA: TGTGCCAGCAGTGAACCGGGACAGAGGGAGTACGAGCAGTACTTC
J: TRBJ1-1; length: 15; size: .; V: TRBV27; D: TRBD1; CDR3: CASSTGQDPNTEAFF; DNA: TGTGCCAGCAGTACCGGACAGGACCCGAACACTGAAGCTTTCTTT
J: TRBJ2-2; length: 18; size: .; V: TRBV28; D: TRBD2; CDR3: CASSGLAGRPGRTGELFF; DNA: TGTGCCAGCAGCGGGCTAGCGGGGAGGCCTGGGCGCACCGGGGAGCTGTTTTTT
J: TRBJ2-1; length: 16; size: .; V: TRBV7-6; D: TRBD2; CDR3: CASSPGGLATDNEQFF; DNA: TGTGCCAGCAGCCCCGGAGGACTAGCGACTGACAATGAGCAGTTCTTC
J: TRBJ2-1; length: 15; size: few; V: TRBV19; D: .; CDR3: CASSIYQTQYNEQFF; DNA: TGTGCCAGTAGTATCTACCAGACACAGTACAATGAGCAGTTCTTC
J: TRBJ1-1; length: 13; size: .; V: TRBV6-6; D: .; CDR3: CASSSQVNTEAFF; DNA: TGTGCCAGCAGTTCACAAGTAAACACTGAAGCTTTCTTT
J: TRBJ1-2; length: 16; size: .; V: TRBV9; D: .; CDR3: CASSVRDDNRNYGYTF; DNA: TGTGCCAGCAGCGTAAGGGACGACAACCGAAACTATGGCTACACCTTC
J: TRBJ1-2; length: 15; size: .; V: TRBV15; D: .; CDR3: CATSRDTRTNYGYTF; DNA: TGTGCCACCAGCAGAGATACTAGGACCAATTATGGCTACACCTTC
J: TRBJ1-1; length: 15; size: .; V: TRBV5-1; D: TRBD1; CDR3: CASRPGQGMNTEAFF; DNA: TGCGCCAGCAGGCCAGGACAGGGAATGAACACTGAAGCTTTCTTT
J: TRBJ1-1; length: 13; size: many; V: TRBV5-1; D: .; CDR3: CASSFGQNTEAFF; DNA: TGTGCCAGCAGCTTCGGGCAGAACACTGAAGCTTTCTTT
J: TRBJ1-2; length: 17; size: many; V: TRBV27; D: .; CDR3: CASSPYSGTLLSYGYTF; DNA: TGTGCCAGCAGTCCATACTCCGGGACACTTCTAAGTTATGGCTACACCTTC
J: TRBJ2-3; length: 15; size: .; V: TRBV14; D: .; CDR3: CASSPEVGITDTQYF; DNA: TGTGCCAGCAGCCCCGAGGTCGGAATCACAGATACGCAGTATTTT
J: TRBJ2-1; length: 14; size: many; V: TRBV5-1; D: TRBD1; CDR3: CASSFTGGHNEQFF; DNA: TGCGCCAGCAGCTTCACAGGGGGCCACAATGAGCAGTTCTTC
J: TRBJ1-2; length: 14; size: few; V: TRBV29-1; D: .; CDR3: CSVEVPAGDYGYTF; DNA: TGCAGCGTTGAAGTCCCGGCAGGGGACTATGGCTACACCTTC
J: TRBJ2-1; length: 11; size: .; V: TRBV7-9; D: .; CDR3: CASSPMDEQFF; DNA: TGTGCCAGCAGCCCGATGGATGAGCAGTTCTTC
J: TRBJ2-1; length: 16; size: .; V: TRBV20-1; D: TRBD2; CDR3: CSARDRSREAYNEQFF; DNA: TGCAGTGCTAGAGATAGGTCGCGGGAGGCATACAATGAGCAGTTCTTC